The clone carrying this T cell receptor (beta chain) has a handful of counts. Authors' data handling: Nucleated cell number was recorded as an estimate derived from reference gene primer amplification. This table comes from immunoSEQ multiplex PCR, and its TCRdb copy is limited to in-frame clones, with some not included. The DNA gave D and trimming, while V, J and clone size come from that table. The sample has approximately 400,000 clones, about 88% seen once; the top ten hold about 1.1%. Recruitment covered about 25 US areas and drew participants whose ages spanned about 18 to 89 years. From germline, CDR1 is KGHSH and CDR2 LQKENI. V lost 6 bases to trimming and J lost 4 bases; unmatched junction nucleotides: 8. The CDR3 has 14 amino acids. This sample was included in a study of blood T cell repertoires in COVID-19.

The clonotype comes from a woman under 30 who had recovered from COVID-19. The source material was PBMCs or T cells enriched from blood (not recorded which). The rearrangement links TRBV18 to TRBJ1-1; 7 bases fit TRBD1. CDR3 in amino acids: CASSLGAGGTEAFF. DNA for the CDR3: TGTGCCAGCTCCTTAGGCGCAGGGGGCACTGAAGCTTTCTTT.